There are a few counts of the clone carrying this T cell receptor beta chain. Its matching antigen is unknown. Caucasian adults living in Nashville, Tennessee, provided all samples. These data are taken from a study of shared clonotypes between healthy human individuals. Per the germline V gene, CDR1 is DFQATT and CDR2 is SNEGSKA (reference sequence). The CDR3 extends over 11 amino acids. V shed 5 bases and J shed 8 bases, with 9 bases lying between them. TCRdb's table, derived via immunoSEQ multiplex PCR, lists solely in-frame clones and lacks some. The table has roughly 1,100,000 clones, about 77% seen once. Study results and caveats: Sorted-subset sequencing was shown by rarefaction to be incomplete despite large depth. Some clonotypes were shared by all four sorted-subset donors, while others were not shared. The non-shared ones had lower generation probabilities than the shared ones. For naive CD4 cells, approximately 4.8% of clonotypes were shared across four donors.

Sequencing was performed on memory CD4+ T cells sorted from blood. Subset specified: CD45RA-negative fraction. The source is a man younger than 35 in good health. The gene calls are TRBV20-1 and TRBJ1-4; D is uncertain. CDR3: CSAFSIEKLFF. CDR3 nucleotide sequence: TGCAGTGCTTTTTCGATCGAAAAACTGTTTTTT.